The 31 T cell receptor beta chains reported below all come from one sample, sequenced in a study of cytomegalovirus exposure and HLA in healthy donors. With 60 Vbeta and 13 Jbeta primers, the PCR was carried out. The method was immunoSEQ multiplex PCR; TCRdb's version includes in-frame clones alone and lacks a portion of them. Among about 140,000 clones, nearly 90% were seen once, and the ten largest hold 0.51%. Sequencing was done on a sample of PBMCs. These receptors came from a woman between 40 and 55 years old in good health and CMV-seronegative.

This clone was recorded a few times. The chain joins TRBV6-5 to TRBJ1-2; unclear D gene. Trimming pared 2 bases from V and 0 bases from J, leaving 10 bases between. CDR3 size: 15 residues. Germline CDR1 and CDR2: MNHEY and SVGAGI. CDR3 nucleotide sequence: TGTGCCAGCAGTTACGAAAGACAATCTAACTATGGCTACACCTTC. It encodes CASSYERQSNYGYTF.

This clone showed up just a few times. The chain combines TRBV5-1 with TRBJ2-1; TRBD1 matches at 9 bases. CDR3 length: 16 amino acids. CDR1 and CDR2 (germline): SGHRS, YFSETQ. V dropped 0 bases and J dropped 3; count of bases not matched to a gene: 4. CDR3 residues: CASSLDGTGRYNEQFF. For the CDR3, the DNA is TGCGCCAGCAGCTTGGATGGGACAGGGCGCTACAATGAGCAGTTCTTC.

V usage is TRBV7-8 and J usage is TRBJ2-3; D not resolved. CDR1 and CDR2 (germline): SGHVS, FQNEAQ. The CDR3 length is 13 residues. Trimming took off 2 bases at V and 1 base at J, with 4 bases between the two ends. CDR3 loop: CASSLQGTDTQYF. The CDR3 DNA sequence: TGTGCCAGCAGCTTACAGGGCACAGATACGCAGTATTTT. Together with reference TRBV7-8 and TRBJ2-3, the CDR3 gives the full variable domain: GAGVSQSPRYKVAKRGQDVALRCDPISGHVSLFWYQQALGQGPEFLTYFQNEAQLDKSGLPSDRFFAERPEGSVSTLKIQRTQQEDSAVYLCASSLQGTDTQYFGPGTRLTVL.

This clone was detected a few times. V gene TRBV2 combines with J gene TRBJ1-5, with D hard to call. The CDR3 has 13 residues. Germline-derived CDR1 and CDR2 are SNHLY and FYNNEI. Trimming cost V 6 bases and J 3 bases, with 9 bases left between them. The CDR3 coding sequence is TGTGCCAGCAGGGGAGAGGCCAATCAGCCCCAGCATTTT. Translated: CASRGEANQPQHF.

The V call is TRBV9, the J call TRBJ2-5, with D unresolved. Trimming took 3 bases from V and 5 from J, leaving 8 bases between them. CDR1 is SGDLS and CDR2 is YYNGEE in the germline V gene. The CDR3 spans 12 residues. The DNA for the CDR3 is TGTGCCAGCAGCGATAGTTTTGAGACCCAGTACTTC. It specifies CASSDSFETQYF.

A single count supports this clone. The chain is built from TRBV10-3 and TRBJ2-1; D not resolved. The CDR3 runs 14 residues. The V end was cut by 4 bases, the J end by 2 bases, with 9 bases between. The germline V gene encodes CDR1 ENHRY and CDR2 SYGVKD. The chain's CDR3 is CAISVGDTYNEQFF. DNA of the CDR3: TGTGCCATCAGTGTGGGCGACACCTACAATGAGCAGTTCTTC.

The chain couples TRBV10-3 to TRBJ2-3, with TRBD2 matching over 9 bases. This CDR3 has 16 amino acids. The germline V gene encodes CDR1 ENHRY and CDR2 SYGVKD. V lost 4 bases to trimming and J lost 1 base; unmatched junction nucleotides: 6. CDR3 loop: CAISGGTSLRTDTQYF. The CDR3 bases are TGTGCCATCAGTGGGGGGACTAGCCTTCGCACAGATACGCAGTATTTT.

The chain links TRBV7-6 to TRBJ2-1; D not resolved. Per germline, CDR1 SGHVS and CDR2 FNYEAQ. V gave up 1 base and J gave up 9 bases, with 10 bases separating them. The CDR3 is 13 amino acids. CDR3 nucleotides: TGTGCCAGCAGCTTAGATTATGGCGGTGAGCAGTTCTTC. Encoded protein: CASSLDYGGEQFF.

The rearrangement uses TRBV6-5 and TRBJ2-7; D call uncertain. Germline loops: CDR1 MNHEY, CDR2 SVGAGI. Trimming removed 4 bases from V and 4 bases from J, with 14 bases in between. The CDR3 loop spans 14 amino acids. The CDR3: CASSLLPSGYEQYF. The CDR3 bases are TGTGCCAGCAGTTTACTACCTTCTGGGTACGAGCAGTACTTC.

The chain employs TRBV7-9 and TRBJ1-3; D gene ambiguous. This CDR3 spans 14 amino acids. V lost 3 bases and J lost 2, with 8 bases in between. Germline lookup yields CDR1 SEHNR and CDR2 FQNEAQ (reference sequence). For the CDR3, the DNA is TGTGCCAGCAGCTTCTCTATCGCTGGAAACACCATATATTTT. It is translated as CASSFSIAGNTIYF.

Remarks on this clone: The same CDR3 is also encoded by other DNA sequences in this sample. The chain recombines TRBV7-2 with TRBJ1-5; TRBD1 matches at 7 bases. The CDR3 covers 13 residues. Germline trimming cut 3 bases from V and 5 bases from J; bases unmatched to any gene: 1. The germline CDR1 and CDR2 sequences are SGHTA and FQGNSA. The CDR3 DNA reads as TGTGCCAGCAGCTTTGACAGGGATCAGCCCCAGCATTTT. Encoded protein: CASSFDRDQPQHF.

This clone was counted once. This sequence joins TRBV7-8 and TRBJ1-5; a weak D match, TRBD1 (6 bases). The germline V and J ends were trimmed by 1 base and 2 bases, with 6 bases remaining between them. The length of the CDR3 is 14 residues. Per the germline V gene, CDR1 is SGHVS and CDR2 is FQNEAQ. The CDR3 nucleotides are TGTGCCAGCAGCTTAGACAGGGGCAATCAGCCCCAGCATTTT. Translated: CASSLDRGNQPQHF.

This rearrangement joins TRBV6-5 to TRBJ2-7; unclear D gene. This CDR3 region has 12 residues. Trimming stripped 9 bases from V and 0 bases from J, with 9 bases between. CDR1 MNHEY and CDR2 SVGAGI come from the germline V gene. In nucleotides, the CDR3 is TGTGCCAGTGGCTTCGCCTCCTACGAGCAGTACTTC. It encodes CASGFASYEQYF.

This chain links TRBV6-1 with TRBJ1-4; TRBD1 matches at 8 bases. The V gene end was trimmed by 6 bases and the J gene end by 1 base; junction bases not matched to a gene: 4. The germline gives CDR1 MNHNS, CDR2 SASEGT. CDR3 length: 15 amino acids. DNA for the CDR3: TGTGCCAGCAGACAAACAGGGGGAACTAATGAAAAACTGTTTTTT. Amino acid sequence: CASRQTGGTNEKLFF.

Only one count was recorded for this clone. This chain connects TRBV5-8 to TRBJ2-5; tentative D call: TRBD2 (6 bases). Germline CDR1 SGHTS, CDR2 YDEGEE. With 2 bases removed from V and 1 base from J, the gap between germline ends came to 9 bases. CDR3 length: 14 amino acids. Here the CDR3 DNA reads TGTGCCAGCAGCTTTTCGGGGGTCCAAGAGACCCAGTACTTC. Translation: CASSFSGVQETQYF.

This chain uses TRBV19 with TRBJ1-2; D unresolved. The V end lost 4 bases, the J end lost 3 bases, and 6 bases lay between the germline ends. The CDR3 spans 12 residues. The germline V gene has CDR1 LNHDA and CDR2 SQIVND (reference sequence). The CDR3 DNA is TGTGCCAGTAGTACCCAGTACTATGGCTACACCTTC. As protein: CASSTQYYGYTF.

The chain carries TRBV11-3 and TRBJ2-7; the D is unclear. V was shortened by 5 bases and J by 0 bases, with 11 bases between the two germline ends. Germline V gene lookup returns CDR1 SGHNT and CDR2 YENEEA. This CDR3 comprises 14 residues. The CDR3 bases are TGTGCCAGCAGCCCGAGATTATTCTCCTACGAGCAGTACTTC. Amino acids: CASSPRLFSYEQYF.

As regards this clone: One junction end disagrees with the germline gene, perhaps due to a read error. DNA for the CDR3: TGTGCTAGCAGCCTCGGGACTAGCTCAGAGACCCAGTACTTC. This codes for CASSLGTSSETQYF. The chain carries TRBV7-7 and TRBJ2-5; TRBD2 matches at 9 bases. The germline CDR1 and CDR2 sequences are SSHAT and FNYEAQ (reference sequence). The CDR3 consists of 14 residues. The entire variable domain, with the rest obtained from reference TRBV7-7 and TRBJ2-5, is as follows: GAGVSQSPRYKVTKRGQDVTLRCDPISSHATLYWYQQALGQGPEFLTYFNYEAQPDKSGLPSDRFSAERPEGSISTLTIQRTEQRDSAMYRCASSLGTSSETQYFGPGTRLLVL.

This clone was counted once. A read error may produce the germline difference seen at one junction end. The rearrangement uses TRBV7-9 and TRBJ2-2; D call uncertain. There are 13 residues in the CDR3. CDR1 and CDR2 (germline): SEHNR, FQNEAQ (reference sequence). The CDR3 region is CSSSPYNTGELFF. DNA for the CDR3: TGTTCCAGCAGCCCTTACAATACCGGGGAGCTGTTTTTT.

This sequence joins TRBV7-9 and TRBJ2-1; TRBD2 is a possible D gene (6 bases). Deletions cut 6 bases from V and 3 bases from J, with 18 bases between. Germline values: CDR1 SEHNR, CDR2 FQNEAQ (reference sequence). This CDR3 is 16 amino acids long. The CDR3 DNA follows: TGTGCCAGCAGTCCGGCGTGGAGGCGGGGCTACAATGAGCAGTTCTTC. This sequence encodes CASSPAWRRGYNEQFF.

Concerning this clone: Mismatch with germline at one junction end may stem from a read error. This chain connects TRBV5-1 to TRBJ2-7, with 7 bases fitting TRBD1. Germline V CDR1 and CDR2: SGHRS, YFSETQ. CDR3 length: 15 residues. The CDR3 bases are TGTGCCAGCAGCCCGACAGGGAGAGGGCCCTACGAGCAGTACTTC. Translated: CASSPTGRGPYEQYF.

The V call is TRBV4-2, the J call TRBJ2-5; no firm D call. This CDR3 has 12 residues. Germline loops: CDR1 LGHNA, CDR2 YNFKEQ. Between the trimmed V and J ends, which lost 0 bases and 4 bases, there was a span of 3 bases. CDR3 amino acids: CASSQDSETQYF. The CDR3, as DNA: TGTGCCAGCAGCCAAGACTCAGAGACCCAGTACTTC.

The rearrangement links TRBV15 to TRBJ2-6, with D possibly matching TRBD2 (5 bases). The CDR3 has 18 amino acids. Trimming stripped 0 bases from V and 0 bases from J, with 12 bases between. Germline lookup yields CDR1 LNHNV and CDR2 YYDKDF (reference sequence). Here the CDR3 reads CATSREGDLSSGANVLTF. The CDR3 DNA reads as TGTGCCACCAGCAGAGAGGGAGACTTAAGCTCTGGGGCCAACGTCCTGACTTTC.

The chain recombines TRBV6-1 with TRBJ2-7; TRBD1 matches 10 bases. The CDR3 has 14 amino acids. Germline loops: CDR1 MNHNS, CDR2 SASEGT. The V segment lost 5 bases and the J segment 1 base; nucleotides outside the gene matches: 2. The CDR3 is CASSLGQGSYEQYF. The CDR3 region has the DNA TGTGCCAGCAGTTTGGGACAGGGGTCCTACGAGCAGTACTTC.

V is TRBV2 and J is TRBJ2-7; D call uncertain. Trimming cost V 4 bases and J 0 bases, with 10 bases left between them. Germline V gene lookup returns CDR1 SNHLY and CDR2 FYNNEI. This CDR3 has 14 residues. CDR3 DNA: TGTGCCAGCAGTGCCATCCGTAGCTCCTACGAGCAGTACTTC. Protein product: CASSAIRSSYEQYF.

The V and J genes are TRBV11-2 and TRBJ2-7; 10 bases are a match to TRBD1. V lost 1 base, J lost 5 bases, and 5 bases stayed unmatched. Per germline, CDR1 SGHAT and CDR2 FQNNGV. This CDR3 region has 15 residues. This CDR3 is CASSLGAGTGDEQYF. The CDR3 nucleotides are TGTGCCAGCAGCTTAGGGGCTGGGACAGGGGACGAGCAGTACTTC. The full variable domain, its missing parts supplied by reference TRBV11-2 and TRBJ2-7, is EAGVAQSPRYKIIEKRQSVAFWCNPISGHATLYWYQQILGQGPKLLIQFQNNGVVDDSQLPKDRFSAERLKGVDSTLKIQPAKLEDSAVYLCASSLGAGTGDEQYFGPGTRLTVT.

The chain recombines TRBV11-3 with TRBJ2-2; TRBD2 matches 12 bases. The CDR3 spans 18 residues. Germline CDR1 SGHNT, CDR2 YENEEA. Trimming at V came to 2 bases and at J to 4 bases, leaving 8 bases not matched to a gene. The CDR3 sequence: CASSLLGGTSGFTGELFF. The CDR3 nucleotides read TGTGCCAGCAGCTTACTCGGCGGGACTAGCGGGTTCACCGGGGAGCTGTTTTTT.

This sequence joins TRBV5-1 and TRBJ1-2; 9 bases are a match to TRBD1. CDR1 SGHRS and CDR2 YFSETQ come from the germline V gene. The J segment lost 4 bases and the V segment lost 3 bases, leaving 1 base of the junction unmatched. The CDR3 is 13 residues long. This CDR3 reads CASSSTGGYGYTF. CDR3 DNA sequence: TGCGCCAGCAGCTCGACAGGGGGCTATGGCTACACCTTC.

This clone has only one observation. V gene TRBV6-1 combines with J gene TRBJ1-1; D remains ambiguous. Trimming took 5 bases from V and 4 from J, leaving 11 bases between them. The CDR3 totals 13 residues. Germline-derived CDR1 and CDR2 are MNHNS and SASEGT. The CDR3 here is CASSPTVVTEAFF. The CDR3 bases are TGTGCCAGCAGTCCCACAGTTGTCACTGAAGCTTTCTTT.

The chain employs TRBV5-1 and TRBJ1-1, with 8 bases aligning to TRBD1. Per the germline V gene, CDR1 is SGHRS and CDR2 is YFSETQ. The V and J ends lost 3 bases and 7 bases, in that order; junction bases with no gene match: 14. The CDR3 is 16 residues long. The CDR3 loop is CASSSGQGSVYGEAFF. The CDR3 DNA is TGCGCCAGCAGCTCCGGACAGGGTAGTGTTTACGGTGAAGCTTTCTTT.

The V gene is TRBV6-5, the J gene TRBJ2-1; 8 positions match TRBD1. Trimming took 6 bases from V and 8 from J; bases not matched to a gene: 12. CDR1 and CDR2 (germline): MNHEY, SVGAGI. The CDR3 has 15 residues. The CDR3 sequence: CASSPDRGWGDEQFF. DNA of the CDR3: TGTGCCAGCAGCCCCGACAGGGGATGGGGCGATGAGCAGTTCTTC.